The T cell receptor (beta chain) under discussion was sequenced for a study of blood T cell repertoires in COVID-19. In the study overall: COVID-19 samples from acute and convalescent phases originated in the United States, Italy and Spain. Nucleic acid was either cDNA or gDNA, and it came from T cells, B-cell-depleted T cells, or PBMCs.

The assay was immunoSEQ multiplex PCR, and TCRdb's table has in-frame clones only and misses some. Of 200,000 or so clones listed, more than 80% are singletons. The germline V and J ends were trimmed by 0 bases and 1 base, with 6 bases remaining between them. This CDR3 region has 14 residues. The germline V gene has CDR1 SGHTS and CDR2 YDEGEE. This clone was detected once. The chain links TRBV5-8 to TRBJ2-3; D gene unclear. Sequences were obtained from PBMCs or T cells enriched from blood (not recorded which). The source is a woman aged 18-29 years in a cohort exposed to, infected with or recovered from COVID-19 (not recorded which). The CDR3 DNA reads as TGTGCCAGCAGCTTGGGAATAGGCACAGATACGCAGTATTTT. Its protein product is CASSLGIGTDTQYF.